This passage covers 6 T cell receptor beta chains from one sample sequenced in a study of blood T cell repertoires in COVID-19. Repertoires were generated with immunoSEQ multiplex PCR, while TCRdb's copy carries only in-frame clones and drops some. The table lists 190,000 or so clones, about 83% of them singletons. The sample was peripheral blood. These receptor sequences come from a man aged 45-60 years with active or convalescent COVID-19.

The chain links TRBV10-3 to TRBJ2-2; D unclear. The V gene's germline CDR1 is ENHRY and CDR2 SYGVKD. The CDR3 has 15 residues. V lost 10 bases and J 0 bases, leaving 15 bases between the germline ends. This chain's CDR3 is CATRGSGTNTGELFF. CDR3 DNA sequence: TGTGCCACCCGCGGATCGGGTACGAACACCGGGGAGCTGTTTTTT.

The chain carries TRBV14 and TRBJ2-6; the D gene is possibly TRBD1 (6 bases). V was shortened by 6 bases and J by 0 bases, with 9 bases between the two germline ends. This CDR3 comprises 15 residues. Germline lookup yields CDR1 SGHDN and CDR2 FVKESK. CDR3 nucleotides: TGTGCCAGCAGGTTCAGGGGCTCTGGGGCCAACGTCCTGACTTTC. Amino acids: CASRFRGSGANVLTF.

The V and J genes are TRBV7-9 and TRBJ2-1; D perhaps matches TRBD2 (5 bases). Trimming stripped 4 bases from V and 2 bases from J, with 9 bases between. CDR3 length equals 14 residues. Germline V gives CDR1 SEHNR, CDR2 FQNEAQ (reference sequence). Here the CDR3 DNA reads TGTGCCAGCAGCTCGGACTCCACCTACAATGAGCAGTTCTTC. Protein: CASSSDSTYNEQFF.

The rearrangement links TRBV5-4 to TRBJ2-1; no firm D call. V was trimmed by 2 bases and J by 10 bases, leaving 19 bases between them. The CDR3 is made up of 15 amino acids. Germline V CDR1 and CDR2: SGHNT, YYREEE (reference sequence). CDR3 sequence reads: CASSFPDGFTVEQFF. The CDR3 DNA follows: TGTGCCAGCAGCTTCCCTGACGGTTTCACAGTGGAGCAGTTCTTC.

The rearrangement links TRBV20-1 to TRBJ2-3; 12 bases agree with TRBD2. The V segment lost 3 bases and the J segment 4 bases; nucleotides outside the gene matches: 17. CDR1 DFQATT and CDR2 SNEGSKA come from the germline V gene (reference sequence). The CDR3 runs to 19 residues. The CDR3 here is CSASPLRTSGVRSADTQYF. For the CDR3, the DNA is TGCAGTGCTAGTCCCCTTCGGACTAGCGGGGTTAGGTCAGCAGATACGCAGTATTTT.

DNA of the CDR3: TGCGCCAGCTCCAAGGCAGGACTAGCGGTCAACGAGCAGTACTTC. Its translation is CASSKAGLAVNEQYF. J is TRBJ2-7 and V is TRBV10-1; the match to TRBD2 covers 10 bases. From germline, CDR1 is WNHNN and CDR2 SYGVQD (reference sequence). V dropped 8 bases and J dropped 5; count of bases not matched to a gene: 12. The CDR3 length is 15 residues.